These T cell receptor beta chains were read from a single sample in a study of shared T cell receptors in the human thymus. The data were produced by immunoSEQ multiplex PCR, yet TCRdb's version contains in-frame clones alone and is incomplete. The sample carries more than 550,000 clones, 80% to 90% recorded once. This sample was also put to use in a study of human thymus T cells.

Sequences were obtained from thymocytes. All receptors come from a girl in the first two years of life with a congenital heart defect. CDR3s include the opening cysteine and the closing phenylalanine or tryptophan. A D gene is named only where the DNA matches it firmly. Not all rows give a size; the values are once, few, many and, for expanded clones, a class.

CDR3 DNA | CDR3 protein | J gene | V gene | D gene | clone size
TGTGCCAGCTACTTGGGACAGGACCTACTGGCAACTAATGAAAAACTGTTTTTT | CASYLGQDLLATNEKLFF | TRBJ1-4 | TRBV2 | TRBD1 | NA
TGCGCCAGCCAAACGACCGGGATCCACAATGAGCAGTTCTTC | CASQTTGIHNEQFF | TRBJ2-1 | TRBV5-1 | NA | NA
TGTGCCAGCAGTTCACCTGATGAGCGGGGGGGGTTTAATGAGCAGTTCTTC | CASSSPDERGGFNEQFF | TRBJ2-1 | TRBV28 | TRBD2 | NA
TGCGCCAGCAGCCAAGGGAGGGCCACTAATGAAAAACTGTTTTTT | CASSQGRATNEKLFF | TRBJ1-4 | TRBV4-3 | NA | NA
TGTGCCAGCAGTGAACGGGCTAGCGGGGGGGAGACCCAGTACTTC | CASSERASGGETQYF | TRBJ2-5 | TRBV2 | TRBD2 | NA
TGTGCCAGCAGAGACGCCTCTCGGGACACTAACTATGGCTACACCTTC | CASRDASRDTNYGYTF | TRBJ1-2 | TRBV9 | NA | NA
TGTGCCAGCAGCACGACGAGGATGAACACTGAAGCTTTCTTT | CASSTTRMNTEAFF | TRBJ1-1 | TRBV5-6 | NA | NA
TGCGCCAGCAGCCAAGGGGCAGGGACTGGCGAGCAGTTCTTC | CASSQGAGTGEQFF | TRBJ2-1 | TRBV4-1 | NA | few
TGTGCCAGCAGTTTGCCCCCACGAGCTAACTATGGCTACACCTTC | CASSLPPRANYGYTF | TRBJ1-2 | TRBV28 | NA | NA
TGCAGTGCTAGAGTCCCTTCAGGGGGAAAGTTC | CSARVPSGGKF | TRBJ1-2 | TRBV20-1 | TRBD1 | NA
TGCGCCAGCAGCCCCTATGGTAGCGGGGGGGCCTCCTACGAGCAGTACTTC | CASSPYGSGGASYEQYF | TRBJ2-7 | TRBV5-1 | TRBD2 | NA
TGCGCCAGCAGCTGGGAGGTGGGGCCAGAAACTGAAGCTTTCTTT | CASSWEVGPETEAFF | TRBJ1-1 | TRBV5-1 | NA | once
TGCGCCAGCAGCCCGGAACCCAACGGGGTTTGGAGGAATCAGCCCCAGCATTTT | CASSPEPNGVWRNQPQHF | TRBJ1-5 | TRBV5-1 | NA | NA
TGCGCCAGCAGCCAAGATTGGGCATCGGGCCGGGAGATTCGGTACGAGCAGTACTTC | CASSQDWASGREIRYEQYF | TRBJ2-7 | TRBV4-3 | NA | NA
TGTGCCAGCAGTTTATTTGGGGGGGGGTACACCGGGGAGCTGTTTTTT | CASSLFGGGYTGELFF | TRBJ2-2 | TRBV27 | TRBD2 | NA
TGTGCCAGCGGACAGGGGACTGGTACCACTCTCTCTGGGGCCAACGTCCTGACTTTC | CASGQGTGTTLSGANVLTF | TRBJ2-6 | TRBV2 | TRBD1 | NA
TGCGCCAGCAGACGATATTATCGGGGGAGAGCGAACACTGAAGCTTTCTTT | CASRRYYRGRANTEAFF | TRBJ1-1 | TRBV4-3 | NA | NA
TGTGCCAGCAGCTCCAAGAGTTCTGGACAGGGGGACACTGAAGCTTTCTTT | CASSSKSSGQGDTEAFF | TRBJ1-1 | TRBV11-2 | TRBD1 | NA
TGTGCCAGCAGCCGGGGACAGACCACCGGGGAGCTGTTTTTT | CASSRGQTTGELFF | TRBJ2-2 | TRBV6-5 | TRBD1 | few
TGTGCTAGTGGTTTAGATTGCTTACTCCACGGGACAGTCTATGAAAAACTGTTTTTT | CASGLDCLLHGTVYEKLFF | TRBJ1-4 | TRBV12-5 | TRBD1 | NA
TGTGCCAGCAGTCAGAACAGGAGATCCCCAGAGACCCAGTACTTC | CASSQNRRSPETQYF | TRBJ2-5 | TRBV6-1 | NA | NA
TGTGCCAGCAGCGGGTCCCGCTCTGGAAACACCATATATTTT | CASSGSRSGNTIYF | TRBJ1-3 | TRBV6-1 | NA | NA
TGTGCCAGCAGTTCAAACAGATCTATGGAAGCTTTCTTT | CASSSNRSMEAFF | TRBJ1-1 | TRBV2 | NA | NA
TGTGCCAGCAGCTTATGGGGCCCGGAGACCCAGTACTTC | CASSLWGPETQYF | TRBJ2-5 | TRBV11-2 | NA | NA
TGTGCCCCCAGAGGGGGGGGCCGGCTCCGAGAAGACAATGAGCAGTTCTTC | CAPRGGGRLREDNEQFF | TRBJ2-1 | TRBV10-3 | NA | NA
TGTGCCAGCAGTGACAAGGACAGGGGCCTAAACCGGACTGGCTACACCTTC | CASSDKDRGLNRTGYTF | TRBJ1-2 | TRBV6-4 | TRBD1 | NA
TGTGCCAGCACCTGGAAAGGAATGCGGCGCTTGAACACTGAAGCTTTCTTT | CASTWKGMRRLNTEAFF | TRBJ1-1 | TRBV28 | NA | NA
TGTGCCATCAGTGAGTCCGTGACAGGGCCTGAGGGCTACACCTTC | CAISESVTGPEGYTF | TRBJ1-2 | TRBV10-3 | TRBD1 | NA
TGTGCCAGCGAGGGTAAGGTTATACCCCTCCAATCCTACGAGCAGTACTTC | CASEGKVIPLQSYEQYF | TRBJ2-7 | TRBV2 | NA | NA
TGTGCCAGCTCACCAGAGACAGTCTACGAGCAGTACTTC | CASSPETVYEQYF | TRBJ2-7 | TRBV18 | NA | NA
TGTGCCAGCAGCCAAGATCAGGGCGCCGTAAAAGTCGGTTTCTTT | CASSQDQGAVKVGFF | TRBJ1-1 | TRBV14 | NA | NA
TGTGCCAGCAGCTCCGACAGGGGGAACACTGAAGCTTTCTTT | CASSSDRGNTEAFF | TRBJ1-1 | TRBV6-4 | TRBD1 | NA
TGTGCCAGCAGCCAAGACCCCCCGCACAGGGAACCGAACACTGAAGCTTTCTTT | CASSQDPPHREPNTEAFF | TRBJ1-1 | TRBV14 | NA | NA
TGTGCCAGCAGCCCAACCTCAGGGCTCCTGCTGGCCAAAAACATTCAGTACTTC | CASSPTSGLLLAKNIQYF | TRBJ2-4 | TRBV2 | NA | NA
TGTGCCAGCAGTCCCGGGACAGCCTACGAGCAGTACTTC | CASSPGTAYEQYF | TRBJ2-7 | TRBV2 | TRBD1 | NA
TGTGCCAGCAGTTACTCGGCGGCAGCCAACTATGGCTACACCTTC | CASSYSAAANYGYTF | TRBJ1-2 | TRBV6-6 | NA | NA